This T cell receptor (beta chain) was captured in a study of spatial heterogeneity in lung cancer. General study points: Ubiquitous, expanded tumor-derived TCRs were more frequently observed in blood at resection than at follow-up.

Individual TCR cDNA molecules each bore their own unique molecular identifier. TCRdb called the 5' RACE reads again in MiXCR, with one record for every CDR3 protein. The sample holds tens of thousands of distinct CDR3 sequences, roughly 7% seen once. V was clipped by 3 bases and J by 6 bases, with 8 bases between them. This CDR3 is 12 amino acids long. From germline, CDR1 is SQVTM and CDR2 ANQGSEA. Time point noted: sample taken at primary tumor resection. Sequencing was performed on whole RNA extracted from tumor and nontumor lung tissue, or from frozen PBMC, and the material was left unsorted. Donation came from about 72 patients with untreated early-stage non-small cell lung cancer. This clonotype was recorded at least ten times. Its antigen is as yet unknown.

The sequences come from PBMCs, collected at surgery. This receptor was obtained from a female donor with early-stage non-small cell lung cancer. The genes are TRBV29-1 and TRBJ2-2, with a tentative D call TRBD2 (5 bases). This chain's CDR3 is CSVDPGAGELFF. The CDR3 bases are TGCAGCGTTGATCCCGGGGCCGGGGAGCTGTTTTTT.